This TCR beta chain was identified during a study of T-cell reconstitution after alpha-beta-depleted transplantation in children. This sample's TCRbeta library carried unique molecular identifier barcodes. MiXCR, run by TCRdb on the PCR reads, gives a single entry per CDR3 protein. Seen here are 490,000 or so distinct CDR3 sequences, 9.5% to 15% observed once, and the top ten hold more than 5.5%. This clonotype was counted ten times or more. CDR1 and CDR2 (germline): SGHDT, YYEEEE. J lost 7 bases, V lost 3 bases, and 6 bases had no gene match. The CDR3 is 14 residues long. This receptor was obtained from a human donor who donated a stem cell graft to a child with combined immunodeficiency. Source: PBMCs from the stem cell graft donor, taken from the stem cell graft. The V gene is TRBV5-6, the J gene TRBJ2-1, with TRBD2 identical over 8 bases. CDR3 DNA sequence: TGTGCCAGCAGCTCCGGGACTAGTTCAAATGAGCAGTTCTTC. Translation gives CASSSGTSSNEQFF.